This T cell receptor beta chain was captured by sequencing in a study of blood T cell repertoires in COVID-19. TCRdb's copy holds only in-frame clones and misses some; the assay was immunoSEQ multiplex PCR. Of about 290,000 clones in the sample, roughly 90% are singletons; the top ten hold 3%. The V end lost 2 bases, the J end lost 4 bases, and 8 bases lay between the germline ends. The CDR3 is made up of 14 amino acids. The germline V gene encodes CDR1 SGHTA and CDR2 FQGNSA. The V gene is TRBV7-2, the J gene TRBJ1-4; D gene unclear. This sequence originates from a woman younger than 45 with active or convalescent COVID-19. Sequencing used peripheral blood. CDR3 nucleotides: TGTGCCAGCAGCTTATTCGTAGATAATGAAAAACTGTTTTTT. Translated, it gives CASSLFVDNEKLFF.